This TCR beta chain was obtained from a study of T cell responses to AZD1222 COVID-19 vaccine. Measured with immunoSEQ multiplex PCR; TCRdb has only the in-frame clones, and not every one. The data contain some 150,000 clones, approximately 87% of them singletons. This clone was seen only once. CDR1 and CDR2 from the germline V gene are SGHTA and FQGNSA. CDR3 length: 13 residues. The V and J ends lost 0 bases and 4 bases respectively, with 3 bases between them. Sequencing was performed on peripheral blood, taken 28 days after the second AZD1222 dose. The gene calls are TRBV7-2 and TRBJ1-4; D is unresolved. This receptor was obtained from an adult who received the AZD1222 COVID-19 vaccine. The CDR3 nucleotides read TGTGCCAGCAGCTTAGCGCTTAATGAAAAACTGTTTTTT. This sequence encodes CASSLALNEKLFF.